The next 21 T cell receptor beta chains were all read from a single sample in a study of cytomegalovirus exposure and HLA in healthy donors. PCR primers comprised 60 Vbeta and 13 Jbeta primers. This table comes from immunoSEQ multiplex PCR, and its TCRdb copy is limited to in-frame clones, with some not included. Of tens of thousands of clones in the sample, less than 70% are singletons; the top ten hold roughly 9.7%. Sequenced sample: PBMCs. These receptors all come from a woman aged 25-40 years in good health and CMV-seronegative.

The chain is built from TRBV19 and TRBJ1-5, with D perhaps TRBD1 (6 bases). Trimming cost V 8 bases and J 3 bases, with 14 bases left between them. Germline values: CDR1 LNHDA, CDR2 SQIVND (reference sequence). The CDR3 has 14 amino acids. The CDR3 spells CASRQVIDNQPQHF. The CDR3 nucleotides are TGTGCCAGTCGACAGGTAATTGACAATCAGCCCCAGCATTTT. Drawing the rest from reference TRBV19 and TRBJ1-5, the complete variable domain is DGGITQSPKYLFRKEGQNVTLSCEQNLNHDAMYWYRQDPGQGLRLIYYSQIVNDFQKGDIAEGYSVSREKKESFPLTVTSAQKNPTAFYLCASRQVIDNQPQHFGDGTRLSIL.

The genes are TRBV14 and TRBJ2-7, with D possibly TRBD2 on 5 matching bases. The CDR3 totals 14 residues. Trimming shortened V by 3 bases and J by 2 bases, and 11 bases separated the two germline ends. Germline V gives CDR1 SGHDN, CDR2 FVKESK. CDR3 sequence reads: CASSQSLLAYEQYF. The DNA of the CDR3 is TGTGCCAGCAGCCAGAGCCTACTAGCCTACGAGCAGTACTTC.

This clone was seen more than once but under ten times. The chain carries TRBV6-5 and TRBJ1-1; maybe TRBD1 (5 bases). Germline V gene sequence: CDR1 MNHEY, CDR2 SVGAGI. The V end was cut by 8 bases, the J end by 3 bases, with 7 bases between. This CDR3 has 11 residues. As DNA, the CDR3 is TGTGCCAGCGGCAGGGACACTGAAGCTTTCTTT. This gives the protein CASGRDTEAFF.

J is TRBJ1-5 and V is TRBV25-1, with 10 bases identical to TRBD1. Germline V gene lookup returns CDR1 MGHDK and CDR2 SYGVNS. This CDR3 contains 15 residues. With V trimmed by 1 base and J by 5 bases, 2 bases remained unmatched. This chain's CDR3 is CASSEWGTGDQPQHF. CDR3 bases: TGTGCCAGCAGTGAATGGGGGACAGGGGATCAGCCCCAGCATTTT.

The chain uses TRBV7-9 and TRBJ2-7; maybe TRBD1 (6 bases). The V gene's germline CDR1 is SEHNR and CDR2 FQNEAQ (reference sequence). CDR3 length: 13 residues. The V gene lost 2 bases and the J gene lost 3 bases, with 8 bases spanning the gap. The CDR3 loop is CASSLSGVYEQYF. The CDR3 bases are TGTGCCAGCAGCTTATCAGGGGTCTACGAGCAGTACTTC.

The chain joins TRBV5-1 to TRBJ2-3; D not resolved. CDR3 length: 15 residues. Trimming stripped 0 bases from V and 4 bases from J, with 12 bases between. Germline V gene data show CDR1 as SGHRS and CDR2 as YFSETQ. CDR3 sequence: CASSLEPTLADTQYF. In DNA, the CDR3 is TGCGCCAGCAGCTTGGAACCCACCTTAGCAGATACGCAGTATTTT.

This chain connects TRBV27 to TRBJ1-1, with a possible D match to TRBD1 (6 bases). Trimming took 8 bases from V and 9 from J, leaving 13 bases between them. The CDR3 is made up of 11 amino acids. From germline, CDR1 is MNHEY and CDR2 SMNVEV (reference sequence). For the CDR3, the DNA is TGTGCCAGCGTGAGGGGGGGACAAGCTTTCTTT. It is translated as CASVRGGQAFF.

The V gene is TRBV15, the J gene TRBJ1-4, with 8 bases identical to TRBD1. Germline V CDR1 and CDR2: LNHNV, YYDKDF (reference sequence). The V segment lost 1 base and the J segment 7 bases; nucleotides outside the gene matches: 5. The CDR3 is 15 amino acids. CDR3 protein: CATSRGPGGSEKLFF. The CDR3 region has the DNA TGTGCCACCAGCAGAGGACCAGGGGGCAGTGAAAAACTGTTTTTT.

The CDR3 sequence is CAWSLLAEQYF. The CDR3 DNA is TGTGCCTGGAGTCTCCTAGCCGAGCAGTACTTC. The V and J genes are TRBV30 and TRBJ2-5; weak D call: TRBD2 (5 bases). The end of the DNA is better explained by TRBJ2-7, so the J call may be wrong. The germline V gene has CDR1 GTSNPN and CDR2 SVGIG (reference sequence). The length of the CDR3 is 11 residues.

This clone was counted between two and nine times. This CDR3 is CASSQDGGSGANEQYF. The CDR3 bases are TGCGCCAGCAGCCAAGATGGTGGATCTGGGGCGAACGAGCAGTACTTC. This chain joins TRBV4-1 and TRBJ2-7, with D maybe TRBD1 (5 bases). CDR1 is MGHRA, CDR2 YSYEKL, per germline. The CDR3 covers 16 residues. V dropped 0 bases and J dropped 5 bases, with 17 bases sitting between them.

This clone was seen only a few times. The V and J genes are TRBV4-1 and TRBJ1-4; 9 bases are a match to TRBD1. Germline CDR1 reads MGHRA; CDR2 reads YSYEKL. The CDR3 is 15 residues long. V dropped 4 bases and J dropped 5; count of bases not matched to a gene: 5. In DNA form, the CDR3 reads TGCGCCAGCAGCCTGGACAGGGGACCGAATGAAAAACTGTTTTTT. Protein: CASSLDRGPNEKLFF.

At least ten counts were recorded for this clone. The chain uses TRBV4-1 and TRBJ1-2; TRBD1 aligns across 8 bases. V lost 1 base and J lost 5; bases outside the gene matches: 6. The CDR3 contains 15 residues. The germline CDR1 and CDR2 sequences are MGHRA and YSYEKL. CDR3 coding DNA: TGCGCCAGCAGCCAAGTAGTACAGGGGGGTTATGGCTACACCTTC. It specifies CASSQVVQGGYGYTF.

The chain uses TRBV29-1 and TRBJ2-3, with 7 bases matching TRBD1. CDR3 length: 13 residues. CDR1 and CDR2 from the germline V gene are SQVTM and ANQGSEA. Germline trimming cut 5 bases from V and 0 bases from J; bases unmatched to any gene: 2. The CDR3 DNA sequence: TGCAGCGTTCGGACAGGTAGCACAGATACGCAGTATTTT. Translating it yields CSVRTGSTDTQYF.

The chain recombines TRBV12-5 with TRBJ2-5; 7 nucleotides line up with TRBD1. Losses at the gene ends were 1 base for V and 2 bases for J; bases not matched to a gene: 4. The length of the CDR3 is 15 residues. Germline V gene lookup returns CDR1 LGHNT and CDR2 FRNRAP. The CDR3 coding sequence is TGTGCTAGTGGTTTGGGGGGACAGATTCAAGAGACCCAGTACTTC. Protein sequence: CASGLGGQIQETQYF. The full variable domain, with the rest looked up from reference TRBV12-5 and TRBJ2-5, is DARVTQTPRHKVTEMGQEVTMRCQPILGHNTVFWYRQTMMQGLELLAYFRNRAPLDDSGMPKDRFSAEMPDATLATLKIQPSEPRDSAVYFCASGLGGQIQETQYFGPGTRLLVL.

The CDR3 here is CAWSVRTGPYGYTF. For the CDR3, the DNA is TGTGCCTGGAGTGTACGGACAGGGCCCTATGGCTACACCTTC. This chain links TRBV30 with TRBJ1-2; 8 bases line up with TRBD1. Per germline, CDR1 GTSNPN and CDR2 SVGIG (reference sequence). With 0 bases clipped from V and 4 bases from J, the junction kept 4 bases outside the gene matches. This CDR3 is 14 amino acids long.

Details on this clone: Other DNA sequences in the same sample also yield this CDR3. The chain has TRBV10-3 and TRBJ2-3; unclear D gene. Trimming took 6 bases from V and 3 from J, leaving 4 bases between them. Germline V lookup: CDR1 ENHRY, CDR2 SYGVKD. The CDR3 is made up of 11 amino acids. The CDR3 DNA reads TGTGCCATCAGCAATACAGATACGCAGTATTTT. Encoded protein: CAISNTDTQYF.

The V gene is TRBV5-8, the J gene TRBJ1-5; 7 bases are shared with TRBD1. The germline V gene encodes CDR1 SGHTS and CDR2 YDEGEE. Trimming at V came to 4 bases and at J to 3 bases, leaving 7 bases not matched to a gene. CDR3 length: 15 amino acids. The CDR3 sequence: CASSPGQAYNQPQHF. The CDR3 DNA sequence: TGTGCCAGCAGCCCCGGACAGGCCTACAATCAGCCCCAGCATTTT.

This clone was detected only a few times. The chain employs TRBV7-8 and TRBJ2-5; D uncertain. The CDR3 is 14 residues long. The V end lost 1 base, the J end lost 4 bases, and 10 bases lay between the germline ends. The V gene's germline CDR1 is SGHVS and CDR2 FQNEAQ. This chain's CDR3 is CASSLGKNSETQYF. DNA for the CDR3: TGTGCCAGCAGCTTAGGAAAAAACTCAGAGACCCAGTACTTC.

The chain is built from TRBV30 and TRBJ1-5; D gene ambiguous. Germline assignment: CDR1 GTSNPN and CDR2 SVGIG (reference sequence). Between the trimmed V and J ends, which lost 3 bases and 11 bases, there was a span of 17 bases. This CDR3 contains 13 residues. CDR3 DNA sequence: TGTGCCTGGAGAGACCGGAGCCGCTGGGCCCAGCATTTT. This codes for CAWRDRSRWAQHF.

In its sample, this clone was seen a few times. CDR3 in amino acids: CSARGGANEQFF. The CDR3 DNA reads as TGCAGCGCCCGTGGCGGGGCCAATGAGCAGTTCTTC. This sequence joins TRBV29-1 and TRBJ2-1; perhaps TRBD2 as D (6 bases). The CDR3 has 12 amino acids. V gave up 7 bases and J gave up 6 bases, with 13 bases separating them. The germline V gene encodes CDR1 SQVTM and CDR2 ANQGSEA.

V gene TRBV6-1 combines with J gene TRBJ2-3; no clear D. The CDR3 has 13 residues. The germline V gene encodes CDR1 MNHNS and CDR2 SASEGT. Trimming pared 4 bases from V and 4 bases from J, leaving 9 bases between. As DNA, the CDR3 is TGTGCCAGCAGTGCGGTAGCCCCAGATACGCAGTATTTT. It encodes CASSAVAPDTQYF.